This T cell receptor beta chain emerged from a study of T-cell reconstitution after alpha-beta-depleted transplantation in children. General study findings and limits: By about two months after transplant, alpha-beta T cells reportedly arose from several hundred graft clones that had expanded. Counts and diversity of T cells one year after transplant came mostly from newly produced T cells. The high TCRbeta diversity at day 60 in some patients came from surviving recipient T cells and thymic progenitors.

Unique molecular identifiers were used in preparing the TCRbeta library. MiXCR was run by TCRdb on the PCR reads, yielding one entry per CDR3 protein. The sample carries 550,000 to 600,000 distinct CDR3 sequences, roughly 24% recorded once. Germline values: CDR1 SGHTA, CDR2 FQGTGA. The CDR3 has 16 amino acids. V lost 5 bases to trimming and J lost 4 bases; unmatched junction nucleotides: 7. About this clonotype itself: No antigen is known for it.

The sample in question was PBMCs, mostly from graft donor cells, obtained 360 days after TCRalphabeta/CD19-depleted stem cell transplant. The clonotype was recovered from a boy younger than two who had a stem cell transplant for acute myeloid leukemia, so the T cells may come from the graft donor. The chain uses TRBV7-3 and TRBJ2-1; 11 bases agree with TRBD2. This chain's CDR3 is CASSPTGLAGYNEQFF. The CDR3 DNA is TGTGCCAGCAGCCCAACTGGACTAGCGGGTTACAATGAGCAGTTCTTC.